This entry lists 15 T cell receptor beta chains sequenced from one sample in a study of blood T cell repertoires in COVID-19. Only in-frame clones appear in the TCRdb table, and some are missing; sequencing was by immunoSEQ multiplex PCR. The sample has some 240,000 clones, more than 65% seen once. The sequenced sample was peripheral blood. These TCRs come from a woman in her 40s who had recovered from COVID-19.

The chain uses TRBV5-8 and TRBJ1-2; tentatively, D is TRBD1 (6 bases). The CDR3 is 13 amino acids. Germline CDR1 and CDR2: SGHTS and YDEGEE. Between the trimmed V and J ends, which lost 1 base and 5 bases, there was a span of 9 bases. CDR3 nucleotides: TGTGCCAGCAGCTTGAACAGGGTATATGGCTACACCTTC. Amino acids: CASSLNRVYGYTF.

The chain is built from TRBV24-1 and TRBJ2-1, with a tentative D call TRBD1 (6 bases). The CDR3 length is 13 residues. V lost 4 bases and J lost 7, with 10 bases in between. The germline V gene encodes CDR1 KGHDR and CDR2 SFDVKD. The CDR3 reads CATSDQGWNEQFF. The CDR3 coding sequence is TGTGCCACCAGTGACCAGGGGTGGAATGAGCAGTTCTTC.

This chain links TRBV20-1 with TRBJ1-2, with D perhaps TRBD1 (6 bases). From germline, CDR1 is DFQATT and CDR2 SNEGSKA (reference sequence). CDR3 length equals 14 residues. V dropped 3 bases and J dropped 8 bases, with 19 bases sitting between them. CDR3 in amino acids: CSASSGVAFEGYTF. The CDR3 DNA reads TGCAGTGCTAGTTCAGGGGTTGCTTTCGAAGGCTACACCTTC.

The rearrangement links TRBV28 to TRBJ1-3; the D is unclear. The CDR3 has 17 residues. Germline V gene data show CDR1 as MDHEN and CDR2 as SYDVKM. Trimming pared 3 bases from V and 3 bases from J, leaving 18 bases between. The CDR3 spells CASSFGGPYRDGNTIYF. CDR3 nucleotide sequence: TGTGCCAGCAGTTTTGGAGGACCTTACCGGGATGGAAACACCATATATTTT.

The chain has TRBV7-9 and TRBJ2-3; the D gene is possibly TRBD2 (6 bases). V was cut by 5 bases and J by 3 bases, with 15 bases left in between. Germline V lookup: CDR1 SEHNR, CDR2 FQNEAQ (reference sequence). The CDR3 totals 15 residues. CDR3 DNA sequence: TGTGCCAGCAGCCCTAAAGGGGAGGTGACAGATACGCAGTATTTT. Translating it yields CASSPKGEVTDTQYF.

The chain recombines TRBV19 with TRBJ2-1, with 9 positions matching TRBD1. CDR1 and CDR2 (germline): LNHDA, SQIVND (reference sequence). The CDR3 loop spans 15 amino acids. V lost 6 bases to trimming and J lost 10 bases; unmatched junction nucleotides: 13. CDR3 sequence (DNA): TGTGCCAGTAGCTACGCGCCGGGACAGGGCGGGGAGCAGTTCTTC. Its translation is CASSYAPGQGGEQFF. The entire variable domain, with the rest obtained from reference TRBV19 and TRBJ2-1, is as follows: DGGITQSPKYLFRKEGQNVTLSCEQNLNHDAMYWYRQDPGQGLRLIYYSQIVNDFQKGDIAEGYSVSREKKESFPLTVTSAQKNPTAFYLCASSYAPGQGGEQFFGPGTRLTVL.

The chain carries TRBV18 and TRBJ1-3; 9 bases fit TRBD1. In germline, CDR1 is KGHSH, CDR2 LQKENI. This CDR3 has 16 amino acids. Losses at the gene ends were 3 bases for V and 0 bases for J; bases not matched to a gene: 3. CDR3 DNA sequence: TGTGCCAGCTCACCTGGACAGGGGCGCTCTGGAAACACCATATATTTT. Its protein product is CASSPGQGRSGNTIYF.

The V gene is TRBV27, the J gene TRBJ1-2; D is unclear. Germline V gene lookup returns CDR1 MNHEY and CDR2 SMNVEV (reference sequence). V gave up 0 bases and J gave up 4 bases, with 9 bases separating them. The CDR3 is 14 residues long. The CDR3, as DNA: TGTGCCAGCAGTTTATCGTACGGGAGCTATGGCTACACCTTC. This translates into CASSLSYGSYGYTF.

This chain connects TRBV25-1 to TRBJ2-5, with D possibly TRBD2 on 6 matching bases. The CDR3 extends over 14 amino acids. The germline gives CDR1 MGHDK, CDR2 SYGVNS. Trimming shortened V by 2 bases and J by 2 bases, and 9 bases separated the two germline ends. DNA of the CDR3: TGTGCCAGCAGTGAACTTGGGGGGCAAGAGACCCAGTACTTC. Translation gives CASSELGGQETQYF.

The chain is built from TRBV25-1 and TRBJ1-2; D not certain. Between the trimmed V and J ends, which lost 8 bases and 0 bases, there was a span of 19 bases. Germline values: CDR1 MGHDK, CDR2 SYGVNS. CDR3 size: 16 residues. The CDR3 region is CASRLLGGRTNYGYTF. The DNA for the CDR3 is TGTGCCAGCCGGCTTTTAGGAGGGAGGACTAACTATGGCTACACCTTC.

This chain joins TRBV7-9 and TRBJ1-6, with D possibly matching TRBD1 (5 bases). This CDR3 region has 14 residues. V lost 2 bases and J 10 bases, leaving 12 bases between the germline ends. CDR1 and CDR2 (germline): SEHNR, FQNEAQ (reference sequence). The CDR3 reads CASSLSMGGSPLHF. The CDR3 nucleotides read TGTGCCAGCAGCTTATCGATGGGGGGGTCACCCCTCCACTTT.

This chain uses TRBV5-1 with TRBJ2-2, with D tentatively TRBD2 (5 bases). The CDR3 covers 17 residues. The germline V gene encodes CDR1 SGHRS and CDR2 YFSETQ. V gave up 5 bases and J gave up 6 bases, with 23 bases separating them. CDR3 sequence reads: CASSPRAQAERSGELFF. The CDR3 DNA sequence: TGCGCCAGCAGTCCGAGGGCCCAAGCTGAGAGGTCCGGGGAGCTGTTTTTT.

CDR3 DNA sequence: TGTGCCAGCAGCCAAGGGTACAGGGTACTGAACACCGGGGAGCTGTTTTTT. Its translation: CASSQGYRVLNTGELFF. The V call is TRBV3-1 (or the pseudogene TRBV3-2), the J call TRBJ2-2; D is possibly TRBD1 (6 bases). The CDR3 sequence is 17 residues long. V lost 1 base and J 1 base, leaving 13 bases between the germline ends. CDR1 is LGHDT and CDR2 is YNNKEL in the germline V gene (reference sequence).

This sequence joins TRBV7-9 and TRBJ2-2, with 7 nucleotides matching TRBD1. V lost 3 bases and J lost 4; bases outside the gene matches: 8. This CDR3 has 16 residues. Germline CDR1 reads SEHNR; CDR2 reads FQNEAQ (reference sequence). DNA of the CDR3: TGTGCCAGCAGCTTGTGGCAGGGGGTTGGCACCGGGGAGCTGTTTTTT. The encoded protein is CASSLWQGVGTGELFF.

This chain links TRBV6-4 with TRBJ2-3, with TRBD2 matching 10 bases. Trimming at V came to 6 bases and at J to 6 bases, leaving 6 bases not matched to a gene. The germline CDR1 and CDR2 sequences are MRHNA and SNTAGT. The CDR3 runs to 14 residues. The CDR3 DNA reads TGTGCCAGCAGCAGCGGGGGGGCGGGTGATACGCAGTATTTT. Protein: CASSSGGAGDTQYF.